The text below deals with one T cell receptor beta chain. The antigen is unknown. The sequenced template was cDNA made from the entire isolated RNA. The assay was immunoSEQ multiplex PCR, and TCRdb's table has in-frame clones only and misses some. The sample includes roughly 380,000 clones, around a fifth of them seen just once. The V gene's germline CDR1 is SNHLY and CDR2 FYNNEI. The CDR3 length is 16 residues. V was trimmed by 3 bases and J by 8 bases, leaving 17 bases between them. These data originate in a study of beta chain features in type 1 diabetes. Findings of the study overall: Any PCR bias toward short templates would affect both groups alike.

The clonotype comes from a woman in her late teens or twenties in good health. Sequences were obtained from naive CD4+ T cells from blood. The chain links TRBV2 to TRBJ1-6, with D possibly matching TRBD1 (5 bases). CDR3 DNA: TGTGCCAGCAGTGATAGGGGTTCCTTTTTTCATTCACCCCTCCACTTT. Its translation is CASSDRGSFFHSPLHF.